The T cell receptor beta chain under discussion was sequenced for a study of T-cell memory formation after mild COVID-19. The CDR3 is made up of 17 amino acids. V lost 3 bases and J 2 bases, leaving 19 bases between the germline ends. The authors produced TCR alpha and TCR beta cDNA libraries with sample barcodes and UMIs by 5'RACE using constant-segment primers. TCRdb passed the 5' RACE reads through MiXCR, listing each CDR3 protein once. The table lists about 240,000 distinct CDR3 sequences, roughly 9.4% of them singletons. This chain links TRBV12-3 or TRBV12-4 with TRBJ1-2; the D gene is possibly TRBD1 (5 bases). Sequencing was carried out using PBMCs or a T cell subset sorted from them (not recorded which). The origin of this receptor is a man aged 18 to 35 who had mild COVID-19 (a few samples of this study predate the infection). Cell type and time point are not known. CDR3 in amino acids: CASSLRTPGWGNYGYTF. In nucleotides, the CDR3 is TGTGCCAGCAGTTTGAGGACTCCAGGGTGGGGGAACTATGGCTACACCTTC.